This is a list of T cell receptor beta chains from one sample in a study of blood T cell repertoires in COVID-19. Repertoires were generated with immunoSEQ multiplex PCR, while TCRdb's copy carries only in-frame clones and drops some. The sample has 200,000 to 300,000 clones; approximately 80% are singletons. Sequencing input: peripheral blood. Every receptor here comes from a man between 60 and 70 years old with acute or convalescent COVID-19. Each CDR3 is given with its conserved first and last residue. The D gene is left open where the match is weak. Clone size, where shown, is once, few, many, or a class for clones that have expanded.

D gene	J gene	V gene	clone size	CDR3 protein	CDR3 DNA
NA	TRBJ2-1	TRBV5-8	NA	CASSLPRVSPPYEQFF	TGTGCCAGCAGCTTGCCGCGGGTAAGCCCACCATATGAGCAGTTCTTC
TRBD1	TRBJ1-5	TRBV4-2	NA	CASSQLGTGGGSNQPQHF	TGTGCCAGCAGCCAACTAGGGACAGGGGGCGGTAGCAATCAGCCCCAGCATTTT
NA	TRBJ2-7	TRBV11-2	NA	CASSLETSRIYEQYF	TGTGCCAGCAGCTTAGAAACTAGCCGGATCTACGAGCAGTACTTC
NA	TRBJ1-6	TRBV5-1	NA	CASSLVQGGSPLHF	TGCGCCAGCAGCTTGGTACAGGGTGGTTCACCCCTCCACTTT
NA	TRBJ2-1	TRBV7-3	NA	CASSLRRQGGWNEQFF	TGTGCCAGCAGCTTAAGGAGACAGGGAGGTTGGAATGAGCAGTTCTTC
TRBD1	TRBJ1-2	TRBV7-9	NA	CASSPGTGAIRDGYTF	TGTGCCAGCAGTCCCGGGACAGGGGCCATTAGGGATGGCTACACCTTC
TRBD2	TRBJ2-3	TRBV2	NA	CASSEQREGTNTQYF	TGTGCCAGCAGTGAGCAGCGGGAGGGCACGAATACGCAGTATTTT
NA	TRBJ2-2	TRBV7-2	few	CASSSDTANTGELFF	TGTGCCAGCAGCTCGGACACCGCGAACACCGGGGAGCTGTTTTTT
NA	TRBJ1-1	TRBV7-8	NA	CASSFFQNTEAFF	TGTGCCAGCAGCTTTTTTCAGAACACTGAAGCTTTCTTT
TRBD2	TRBJ2-5	TRBV18	NA	CATGTSGHQETQYF	TGTGCCACCGGGACTAGCGGACATCAAGAGACCCAGTACTTC
NA	TRBJ1-3	TRBV30	NA	CAWSFVEDTIYF	TGTGCCTGGAGTTTCGTCGAGGACACCATATATTTT
TRBD2	TRBJ2-1	TRBV5-6	NA	CASSPGLAGGPSYNEQFF	TGTGCCAGCAGCCCGGGACTAGCGGGAGGACCTTCCTACAATGAGCAGTTCTTC
TRBD2	TRBJ2-7	TRBV5-4	NA	CASSLGGLAGDYEQYF	TGTGCCAGCAGCTTGGGGGGCCTAGCGGGGGACTACGAGCAGTACTTC
TRBD1	TRBJ2-7	TRBV5-1	NA	CASQAGTARIRDEQYF	TGCGCCAGCCAGGCCGGGACAGCCCGGATTCGGGACGAGCAGTACTTC
TRBD1	TRBJ1-2	TRBV3-1/TRBV3-2	few	CASSYWDRDDYGYTF	TGTGCCAGCAGCTATTGGGACAGGGATGACTATGGCTACACCTTC
NA	TRBJ1-6	TRBV7-8	NA	CASSLARRNSPLHF	TGTGCCAGCAGCTTAGCGAGGAGAAATTCACCCCTCCACTTT
TRBD2	TRBJ2-1	TRBV27	NA	CASRPPLAGGHNEQFF	TGTGCCAGCAGGCCACCTTTGGCGGGAGGCCACAATGAGCAGTTCTTC